This passage covers 10 T cell receptor beta chains from one sample sequenced in a study of T-cell reconstitution after alpha-beta-depleted transplantation in children (dated by TCRdb to 2016 to 2018). Library generation was performed with PCR. The sample was run on an Illumina HiSeq 2500. TCR libraries were prepared with molecular barcoding, using unique molecular identifiers to normalize TCRbeta repertoire quantification. Using fastp trimming at Q25 and MiXCR clonotype assembly, TCRdb reanalyzed the public sequencing data and kept in-frame beta chains. Each entry merges the rows of one CDR3 protein and shows their most common DNA and genes. Within this sample are approximately 520,000 distinct CDR3 sequences, with about an eighth of them counted one time only. The ten biggest clones cover approximately 14% of the sample. Reading the label with the study, this specimen's treatment or condition is: allogeneic hematopoietic cell transplantation with graft depleted of TCRalphabeta T cells and CD19 B cells.

The input for sequencing was PBMCs, mostly from graft donor cells, taken 180 days after TCRalphabeta/CD19-depleted stem cell transplant. The source of these receptors is a female patient under 10 years old who had a stem cell transplant for aplastic anemia, so the T cells may come from the graft donor.

This clonotype was found a few times. The chain joins TRBV20-1 to TRBJ1-6, with D possibly TRBD1 on 6 matching bases. The germline V gene encodes CDR1 DFQATT and CDR2 SNEGSKA (reference sequence). This CDR3 spans 12 amino acids. V was shortened by 2 bases and J by 10 bases, with 9 bases between the two germline ends. CDR3 region: CSARTQGSPLHF. The CDR3 DNA reads TGCAGTGCTAGAACACAGGGCTCACCCCTCCACTTT.

The V call is TRBV7-9, the J call TRBJ2-7; no firm D call. V gave up 7 bases and J gave up 9 bases, with 16 bases separating them. Germline values: CDR1 SEHNR, CDR2 FQNEAQ (reference sequence). The CDR3 has 12 residues. CDR3 nucleotides: TGTGCCAGCACAAGGACCGAGGATGGGCAGTACTTC. Protein: CASTRTEDGQYF.

The chain couples TRBV6-2 or TRBV6-3 to TRBJ2-7, with D perhaps matching TRBD2 (6 bases). The CDR3 contains 16 residues. Trimming removed 5 bases from V and 2 bases from J, with 19 bases in between. CDR1 and CDR2 (germline): MNHEY, SVGEGT. CDR3 coding DNA: TGTGCCAGCAGTGCCCTTCCGGCGGGGACCGCCTACGAGCAGTACTTC. Amino acids: CASSALPAGTAYEQYF.

The gene calls are TRBV7-2 and TRBJ1-1; 7 bases map to TRBD1. This CDR3 is 14 amino acids long. Germline V gene sequence: CDR1 SGHTA, CDR2 FQGNSA. J lost 4 bases, V lost 2 bases, and 4 bases had no gene match. CDR3 amino acids: CASSLSGGTTEAFF. The CDR3 coding sequence is TGTGCCAGCAGCTTATCAGGGGGGACCACTGAAGCTTTCTTT.

V usage is TRBV6-5 and J usage is TRBJ1-5; D may be TRBD1 (5 bases). CDR1 MNHEY and CDR2 SVGAGI come from the germline V gene. This CDR3 has 17 residues. Between the trimmed V and J ends, which lost 0 bases and 2 bases, there was a span of 14 bases. The CDR3 DNA reads as TGTGCCAGCAGTTACTCACCAGCCAAAGGGGGCAATCAGCCCCAGCATTTT. It codes for CASSYSPAKGGNQPQHF.

The genes are TRBV6-6 and TRBJ2-7; 10 bases agree with TRBD2. The CDR3 runs 12 residues. Germline assignment: CDR1 MNHNY and CDR2 SVGAGI (reference sequence). Unmatched junction bases numbered 3, after V lost 6 bases and J lost 7 bases. CDR3: CASSQTSGEQYV. The CDR3 DNA is TGTGCCAGCAGCCAGACTAGCGGGGAGCAGTACGTC.

This chain connects TRBV6-2 or TRBV6-3 to TRBJ2-1; D uncertain. The CDR3 contains 12 residues. CDR1 is MNHEY and CDR2 is SVGEGT in the germline V gene. The germline V and J ends were trimmed by 2 bases and 9 bases, with 8 bases remaining between them. The CDR3 bases are TGTGCCAGCAGTTACGAGAGCTTTGAGCAGTTCTTC. Translation: CASSYESFEQFF.

This clonotype came up a few times. The chain employs TRBV7-9 and TRBJ2-3, with 10 bases identical to TRBD1. V lost 4 bases, J lost 0 bases, and 7 bases stayed unmatched. CDR1 is SEHNR, CDR2 FQNEAQ, per germline (reference sequence). There are 17 residues in the CDR3. CDR3 sequence (DNA): TGTGCCAGCAGCTCCGAGGGACAGGGGAAAAGCACAGATACGCAGTATTTT. Amino acids: CASSSEGQGKSTDTQYF.

This clonotype was detected a few times. The chain is built from TRBV30 and TRBJ1-3; the D is unclear. This CDR3 is built from 13 residues. V gave up 2 bases and J gave up 3 bases, with 8 bases separating them. Germline-derived CDR1 and CDR2 are GTSNPN and SVGIG (reference sequence). As DNA, the CDR3 is TGTGCCTGGAGTCGGGGTGATGGAAACACCATATATTTT. Amino acids: CAWSRGDGNTIYF. The full variable domain, its missing parts supplied by reference TRBV30 and TRBJ1-3, is SQTIHQWPATLVQPVGSPLSLECTVEGTSNPNLYWYRQAAGRGLQLLFYSVGIGQISSEVPQNLSASRPQDRQFILSSKKLLLSDSGFYLCAWSRGDGNTIYFGEGSWLTVV.

V and J are TRBV13 and TRBJ2-1; weak D call: TRBD2 (7 bases). The CDR3 has 13 amino acids. V dropped 9 bases and J dropped 7 bases, with 16 bases sitting between them. Germline CDR1 and CDR2: PRHDT and FYEKMQ (reference sequence). The CDR3 sequence: CASPGRGRNEQFF. The CDR3 DNA reads as TGTGCCAGTCCGGGGAGGGGGAGGAATGAGCAGTTCTTC.